The source of this TCR beta chain is a study of identical twins. Losses at the gene ends were 6 bases for V and 3 bases for J; bases not matched to a gene: 3. This CDR3 spans 13 amino acids. Germline V gene data show CDR1 as SQVTM and CDR2 as ANQGSEA. Using its own MiXCR run on the 5' RACE reads, TCRdb lists one record per CDR3 protein. The table shows 400,000 to 600,000 distinct CDR3 sequences, with around 20% occurring only once. This clonotype has more than one count but fewer than ten. The sample was also linked to a second study, of yellow fever vaccine responses in identical twins.

This clonotype originated in a young woman in good health. The chain combines TRBV29-1 with TRBJ2-7, with 12 nucleotides matching TRBD2. Sample: CD4+ T cells sorted from blood. The CDR3 DNA is TGCAGCGTCAGGACTAGCGGGATCTACGAGCAGTACTTC. It yields the protein CSVRTSGIYEQYF.